The 16 T cell receptor beta chains below come from one sample, sequenced in a study of identical twins (dated by TCRdb to the mid-2010s). Library preparation employed 5' RACE. Sequencer: Illumina HiSeq 2000. TCRdb took the public reads, trimmed them with fastp at Q25, ran MiXCR for clone calling and kept in-frame beta chains. Each entry is one CDR3 protein sequence, shown with its most common DNA and genes. Recorded for this sample are 550,000 to 700,000 distinct CDR3 sequences; 21% of them occurred a single time. The ten largest clones capture over 4% of the sample. These data are also associated with another study on T cells expressing NK-cell markers.

The sequencing sample was made of PBMCs. All receptors come from a young woman in good health.

The sample holds a few counts of this clonotype. This chain links TRBV29-1 with TRBJ2-3; D remains unclear. CDR3 length: 13 amino acids. V gave up 3 bases and J gave up 4 bases, with 11 bases separating them. Germline assignment: CDR1 SQVTM and CDR2 ANQGSEA. In nucleotides, the CDR3 is TGCAGCGTTGACAGTCACTCCCCAGATACGCAGTATTTT. It yields the protein CSVDSHSPDTQYF.

The J gene is TRBJ2-3, the V gene TRBV4-2; TRBD2 matches 10 bases. The germline gives CDR1 LGHNA, CDR2 YNFKEQ. V was pared by 8 bases and J by 2 bases, with 10 bases of the junction left unmatched. The CDR3 has 16 amino acids. The CDR3, as DNA: TGTGCCAGCCGGTCCGGGACTAGCGCTTTCACAGATACGCAGTATTTT. This translates into CASRSGTSAFTDTQYF.

The gene calls are TRBV10-3 and TRBJ2-3; maybe TRBD1 (7 bases). CDR3 length: 16 amino acids. V was trimmed by 2 bases and J by 1 base, leaving 13 bases between them. The germline gives CDR1 ENHRY, CDR2 SYGVKD. This CDR3 reads CAISEARRGGTDTQYF. Written as DNA, the CDR3 is TGTGCCATCAGTGAGGCCCGCAGGGGGGGCACAGATACGCAGTATTTT.

This chain joins TRBV4-1 and TRBJ2-7, with 8 nucleotides matching TRBD1. Germline CDR1 reads MGHRA; CDR2 reads YSYEKL. V shed 8 bases and J 0 bases; nucleotides not matched to a gene: 6. The CDR3 loop spans 14 amino acids. CDR3 DNA sequence: TGCGCCAGCGGCCGGGACAGGAGCTCCTACGAGCAGTACTTC. This translates into CASGRDRSSYEQYF.

This clonotype has just a few counts. The gene calls are TRBV6-2 or TRBV6-3 and TRBJ2-3; 9 bases are a match to TRBD2. There are 17 residues in the CDR3. Germline assignment: CDR1 MNHEY and CDR2 SVGEGT. Trimming at V came to 2 bases and at J to 2 bases, leaving 8 bases not matched to a gene. The CDR3 bases are TGTGCCAGCAGTTACAGCCTCCAGCGGGAGGTCACAGATACGCAGTATTTT. Encoded protein: CASSYSLQREVTDTQYF.

The chain is built from TRBV14 and TRBJ2-7; D ambiguous. V lost 3 bases and J 0 bases, leaving 9 bases between the germline ends. From germline, CDR1 is SGHDN and CDR2 FVKESK. This CDR3 spans 14 amino acids. For the CDR3, the DNA is TGTGCCAGCAGCCATCCCCTAGACTCCTACGAGCAGTACTTC. This translates into CASSHPLDSYEQYF. Looking up the rest from reference TRBV14 and TRBJ2-7 gives the full variable domain: EAGVTQFPSHSVIEKGQTVTLRCDPISGHDNLYWYRRVMGKEIKFLLHFVKESKQDESGMPNNRFLAERTGGTYSTLKVQPAELEDSGVYFCASSHPLDSYEQYFGPGTRLTVT.

V gene TRBV12-5 combines with J gene TRBJ2-2, with D perhaps matching TRBD1 or TRBD2 (5 bases each). Trimming cost V 1 base and J 7 bases, with 13 bases left between them. This CDR3 comprises 15 residues. Germline V CDR1 and CDR2: LGHNT, FRNRAP. DNA of the CDR3: TGTGCTAGTGGTTTGGCCTCCGGTGGGGGCGGGGAGCTGTTTTTT. Protein: CASGLASGGGGELFF. Based on the CDR3 plus reference TRBV12-5 and TRBJ2-2, the full variable domain is DARVTQTPRHKVTEMGQEVTMRCQPILGHNTVFWYRQTMMQGLELLAYFRNRAPLDDSGMPKDRFSAEMPDATLATLKIQPSEPRDSAVYFCASGLASGGGGELFFGEGSRLTVL.

The gene calls are TRBV10-2 and TRBJ2-5; D gene unclear. This CDR3 contains 16 residues. Germline V gene sequence: CDR1 WSHSY, CDR2 SAAADI. Deletions cut 2 bases from V and 7 bases from J, with 20 bases between. CDR3 bases: TGCGCCAGCAGTGAGAGAGGCAACCCCGTCGGTGTGACCCAGTACTTC. Protein sequence: CASSERGNPVGVTQYF.

The V gene is TRBV20-1, the J gene TRBJ2-3; a weak D match, TRBD2 (5 bases). CDR3 size: 12 residues. The germline V gene has CDR1 DFQATT and CDR2 SNEGSKA (reference sequence). Trimming took off 1 base at V and 14 bases at J, with 16 bases between the two ends. The CDR3 DNA is TGCAGTGCTAGAGCGGGCTTGGACTCCTGGTATTTT. This sequence encodes CSARAGLDSWYF.

This clonotype was seen at least ten times. The rearrangement links TRBV20-1 to TRBJ2-2, with D perhaps given as TRBD1 or TRBD2 (5 bases each). V lost 0 bases and J lost 5, with 13 bases in between. This CDR3 is 15 amino acids long. Germline CDR1 reads DFQATT; CDR2 reads SNEGSKA (reference sequence). The DNA of the CDR3 is TGCAGTGCTAGAGACGGAGGCAGGGCTACCGGGGAGCTGTTTTTT. Residues: CSARDGGRATGELFF.

This chain joins TRBV7-2 and TRBJ2-1, with a weak D call TRBD1 (5 bases). Deletions cut 5 bases from V and 5 bases from J, with 10 bases between. The CDR3 length is 13 residues. Germline CDR1 is SGHTA and CDR2 is FQGNSA. Here the CDR3 DNA reads TGTGCCAGCAGCAGACGACAGAACAATGAGCAGTTCTTC. It translates to CASSRRQNNEQFF.

The chain combines TRBV29-1 with TRBJ1-1; 9 bases match TRBD1. This CDR3 has 14 amino acids. J was trimmed by 5 bases and V by 4 bases; bases with no gene match: 8. Germline V CDR1 and CDR2: SQVTM, ANQGSEA. The CDR3 nucleotides read TGCAGCGTTGCCCACAGGGGGCTTGGGACTGAAGCTTTCTTT. Encoded protein: CSVAHRGLGTEAFF. The whole variable domain, filled in from reference TRBV29-1 and TRBJ1-1, reads SAVISQKPSRDICQRGTSLTIQCQVDSQVTMMFWYRQQPGQSLTLIATANQGSEATYESGFVIDKFPISRPNLTFSTLTVSNMSPEDSSIYLCSVAHRGLGTEAFFGQGTRLTVV.

This clonotype showed up just a few times. The rearrangement joins TRBV7-9 to TRBJ2-2; weak D call: TRBD1 (6 bases). Trimming cost V 0 bases and J 4 bases, with 15 bases left between them. This CDR3 has 17 residues. Germline V gene data show CDR1 as SEHNR and CDR2 as FQNEAQ (reference sequence). The CDR3 is CASSLAPGTIITGELFF. The DNA of the CDR3 is TGTGCCAGCAGCTTAGCCCCAGGGACAATTATCACCGGGGAGCTGTTTTTT.

The rearrangement uses TRBV6-2 or TRBV6-3 and TRBJ2-1; 8 bases agree with TRBD2. Germline trimming cut 9 bases from V and 5 bases from J; bases unmatched to any gene: 3. Germline assignment: CDR1 MNHEY and CDR2 SVGEGT. The CDR3 sequence is 12 residues long. The CDR3, as DNA: TGTGCCAGTGGGACTAGTCACAATGAGCAGTTCTTC. It is translated as CASGTSHNEQFF.

The chain is built from TRBV14 and TRBJ1-1; D is uncertain. V was trimmed by 0 bases and J by 9 bases, leaving 8 bases between them. CDR1 is SGHDN, CDR2 FVKESK, per germline. CDR3 size: 12 residues. The CDR3 loop reads CASSQDWVQAFF. In DNA, the CDR3 is TGTGCCAGCAGCCAAGATTGGGTCCAAGCTTTCTTT.

The CDR3 DNA reads as TGCAGCGCAGCCTCCGGGACTAGCGTATACGAGCAGTACTTC. Amino acid sequence: CSAASGTSVYEQYF. The chain carries TRBV29-1 and TRBJ2-7; TRBD2 aligns across 10 bases. V shed 7 bases and J 4 bases; nucleotides not matched to a gene: 10. Germline loops: CDR1 SQVTM, CDR2 ANQGSEA. The CDR3 spans 14 residues.